This T cell receptor beta chain was sequenced during a study of metastatic and nonmetastatic thyroid tumors. The CDR3 length is 16 residues. Looked up from germline, CDR1 is ENHRY and CDR2 is SYGVKD. J was trimmed by 2 bases and V by 7 bases; bases with no gene match: 9. Source study methods: A distant-metastasis classifier for papillary thyroid cancer was built using CDR3 differences across clinicopathological groups. MiXCR reprocessed the PCR reads for TCRdb. The V and J calls here are based on TCRdb, not the publication. This table has more than 15,000 clones, approximately 30% appearing once. Study observations and caveats: Significantly greater TCR beta diversity was reportedly found in malignant thyroid tumors than in benign nodules (in blood and tumor).

This clone was found a few times. Its antigen remains unidentified. Not a single patient had been given any form of treatment at any point before undergoing thyroid surgery. This chain uses TRBV10-3 with TRBJ2-3, with 10 bases matching TRBD1. The receptor was isolated from a female donor with papillary thyroid cancer or a benign thyroid nodule (not recorded which). Some clones in this sample may be carry-over from other donors' samples. Sequenced sample: tumor tissue. As DNA, the CDR3 is TGTGCCATCACCGGGACAGGGGAGGGTCTCACAGATACGCAGTATTTT. It is translated as CAITGTGEGLTDTQYF.